The subject of this entry is one T cell receptor (beta chain). Several immunoSEQ 96-well plates shared each subset's DNA, each plate a replicate. Assay: immunoSEQ multiplex PCR; the TCRdb copy retains only in-frame clones and omits some. The table records 400,000 or so clones, about 96% of them present only once. V lost 5 bases and J lost 4, with 17 bases in between. The CDR3 totals 15 residues. Germline-derived CDR1 and CDR2 are SGHRS and YFSETQ. The data belong to a study of shared clonotypes between healthy human individuals. Study context: Donor composition was two women and a few men, aged 18 to 49.

The clonotype comes from a man aged 25-45 years in good health. Sequencing was done on a sample of memory CD8+ T cells sorted from blood. Subset defined: CD45RO+ cells pooled with CCR7-negative TemRA cells. This chain links TRBV5-1 with TRBJ2-3; a weak D match, TRBD2 (6 bases). CDR3 DNA: TGCGCCAGCAGAAGGAGGACTACCATGCCAGATACGCAGTATTTT. Translation gives CASRRRTTMPDTQYF.